A selection of T cell receptor beta chains follows, all from one sample in a study of naive and memory T cell subsets. MiXCR was run by TCRdb on the UMI-ligation and nested PCR reads, yielding one entry per CDR3 protein. The top ten clones hold approximately 3% of a sample with about 100,000 distinct CDR3 sequences, 14% of them seen once. Sequenced: naive CD8+ T cells from blood. The source of these receptors is a human donor in good health. Each CDR3 is given with its conserved first and last residue. The D gene is left open where the match is weak. Where a row states a size, it is once, few, many or the class of an expanded clone; other rows omit it.

abundance	v_gene	d_gene	j_gene	CDR3nt	CDR3aa
NA	TRBV4-3	TRBD2	TRBJ2-1	TGCGCCAGCAGCGATCTACCGGGACTAGCGAACAATGAGCAGTTCTTC	CASSDLPGLANNEQFF
few	TRBV10-3	NA	TRBJ2-7	TGTGCCATCAGACTCGACAGATCCTACGAGCAGTACTTC	CAIRLDRSYEQYF
few	TRBV7-9	NA	TRBJ1-1	TGTGCCAGCAGCTTACCCCCAGGGAACACTGAAGCTTTCTTT	CASSLPPGNTEAFF
NA	TRBV19	NA	TRBJ2-5	TGTGCCAGTAGTAGACAGGTTACATTCCAAGAGACCCAGTACTTC	CASSRQVTFQETQYF
NA	TRBV19	NA	TRBJ2-3	TGTGCCAGTAGTATCTGGAAGAACACAGATACGCAGTATTTT	CASSIWKNTDTQYF
many	TRBV30	NA	TRBJ1-2	TGTGCCTGGAGTGGGAATGGGGTCCATGTCGGGGCGGTCGACACCTTC	CAWSGNGVHVGAVDTF
NA	TRBV29-1	NA	TRBJ1-1	TGCAGCGTTGTAGAGGGGCTGAACACTGAAGCTTTCTTT	CSVVEGLNTEAFF
NA	TRBV28	NA	TRBJ1-4	TGTGCCAGCAGTTTAGGGCCGGGACTCGAGGGTGAAAAACTGTTTTTT	CASSLGPGLEGEKLFF
few	TRBV7-9	NA	TRBJ1-6	TGTGCCAGCAGCCTACTGGGTCCACCCCTCCACTTT	CASSLLGPPLHF
NA	TRBV15	NA	TRBJ1-2	TGTGCCACCAGCAGCGGACTTAATAACTATGGCTACACCTTC	CATSSGLNNYGYTF
NA	TRBV12-3/TRBV12-4	NA	TRBJ1-6	TGTGCCAGCAGTTTTCGCGGGGCCGCCTTTTCACCCCTCCACTTT	CASSFRGAAFSPLHF
few	TRBV25-1	NA	TRBJ2-1	TGTGCCAGCAGCCCCGGGGAGCCTGAGCAGTTCTTC	CASSPGEPEQFF
NA	TRBV20-1	TRBD2	TRBJ2-3	TGCAGTGCTAGAGATCTAGCGGGAGTGCAAGATACGCAGTATTTT	CSARDLAGVQDTQYF
NA	TRBV20-1	TRBD2	TRBJ2-1	TGCAGTGCTGGGATGAGCGGGGAAGTTTACAATGAGCAGTTCTTC	CSAGMSGEVYNEQFF
many	TRBV7-7	NA	TRBJ2-3	TGTGCTAGCAGCTTAGCTCCCGGGCCCACCACAGATACGCAGTATTTT	CASSLAPGPTTDTQYF
many	TRBV3-1	TRBD2	TRBJ2-1	TGTGCCAGCAGCCCCAAACCGCCCGGGACTAGCGGGAGGGCCTTCTACAATGAGCAGTTCTTC	CASSPKPPGTSGRAFYNEQFF
NA	TRBV5-6	NA	TRBJ1-2	TGTGCCAGCAGCTCTGGGAGGGGTTCGGATGGCTACACCTTC	CASSSGRGSDGYTF